The rows below give T cell receptor beta chains drawn from one sample of a study of cytotoxic CD8 clonotypes in ibrutinib-treated CLL. Here immunoSEQ multiplex PCR was the method, and the copy in TCRdb shows in-frame clones only, minus some. The sample lists over 110,000 clones, around 93% occurring once. The sample here was PBMCs, taken after 12 months of ibrutinib treatment. The source is a human donor with chronic lymphocytic leukemia. Both conserved end residues are part of each CDR3. Fields, in order: V gene, clone size, D gene, J gene, CDR3 DNA, CDR3 protein. D genes are given only for firm matches. Clone size is stated in some rows and not others, as once, few, many or a class when expanded.

>TRBV7-3|NA|TRBD2|TRBJ2-1
TGTGCCAGCAGCTTAGGACTAGTGTACAATGAGCAGTTCTTC
CASSLGLVYNEQFF
>TRBV7-9|once|NA|TRBJ2-1
TGTGCCAGCACCCAGCCCCCTACCCCCAATGAGCAGTTCTTC
CASTQPPTPNEQFF
>TRBV6-5|NA|NA|TRBJ1-1
TGTGCCAGCAGCCTTCAGGGTGTGGGTGAAGCTTTCTTT
CASSLQGVGEAFF
>TRBV14|NA|TRBD2|TRBJ2-7
TGTGCCAGCAGTACACCAGGCGCGGGAGGTGAGCAGTACTTC
CASSTPGAGGEQYF
>TRBV4-3|once|TRBD2|TRBJ2-7
TGCGCCAGCAGCCAAGATCTCGCGGGAGTAGGGTCCTCCTACGAGCAGTACTTC
CASSQDLAGVGSSYEQYF
>TRBV2|NA|NA|TRBJ2-2
TGTGCCAGCAGTGAGTCCGGGGAGCTGTTTTTT
CASSESGELFF
>TRBV10-3|NA|NA|TRBJ2-3
TGTGCCATCAGTGGCGCAGATACGCAGTATTTT
CAISGADTQYF
>TRBV7-9|NA|NA|TRBJ2-1
TGTGCCAGCAGCCCCAGGGGCTCTACCTACAATGAGCAGTTCTTC
CASSPRGSTYNEQFF
>TRBV19|NA|TRBD2|TRBJ2-1
TGTGCCAGTGATAAGGATTCTAGCGGTATAAGCTCCTACAATGAGCAGTTCTTC
CASDKDSSGISSYNEQFF
>TRBV19|NA|NA|TRBJ2-1
TGTGCCAGTACAAGCGCTTCCGCTTTCGGTGAGCAGTTCTTC
CASTSASAFGEQFF